In this sample, the clone carrying this T cell receptor beta chain turned up a few times. Its antigen remains unknown. This record comes from a study of T cells after yellow fever vaccination. Broader study findings: Most primary-vaccination clones reappeared after the booster (more than 95% CD4, 88% CD8).

One entry per CDR3 protein, called by TCRdb with MiXCR from the 5' RACE reads. The sample lists fewer than 400,000 distinct CDR3 sequences; over 5% were seen once. This CDR3 spans 15 amino acids. Per germline, CDR1 MNHEY and CDR2 SVGEGT. V lost 0 bases to trimming and J lost 3 bases, with 12 bases between them. This clonotype was sampled from a young man who received the YFV17D yellow fever vaccine. The genes are TRBV6-2 or TRBV6-3 and TRBJ2-7; D is uncertain. Sequenced here: PBMCs, sampled 5 days after the yellow fever booster vaccination. This CDR3 is CASSYSPDVIYEQYF. CDR3 bases: TGTGCCAGCAGTTACTCCCCTGACGTCATCTACGAGCAGTACTTC.